The TCR beta chain under discussion was sequenced for a study of T cell responses to AZD1222 COVID-19 vaccine. Notes on the study in general: Donors were largely white British and mainly female; clonal diversity was possibly underestimated. Repertoire collection took place solely once the T cell response had peaked.

Trimming removed 5 bases from V and 4 bases from J; junction bases left unmatched: 19. Per germline, CDR1 SEHNR and CDR2 FQNEAQ (reference sequence). The length of the CDR3 is 19 residues. Clones were read by immunoSEQ multiplex PCR, and TCRdb kept only the in-frame ones, dropping some. The table for this sample gives about 140,000 clones. On this clone itself: Its antigen is not identified.

This chain connects TRBV7-9 to TRBJ2-5; 10 bases fit TRBD1. Sequencing input: peripheral blood. This receptor was taken from an adult in good health. CDR3 nucleotide sequence: TGTGCCAGCAGCCCCCTCTGGGGGGGGGCCGGACAGGGGGGAGAGACCCAGTACTTC. The encoded protein is CASSPLWGGAGQGGETQYF.